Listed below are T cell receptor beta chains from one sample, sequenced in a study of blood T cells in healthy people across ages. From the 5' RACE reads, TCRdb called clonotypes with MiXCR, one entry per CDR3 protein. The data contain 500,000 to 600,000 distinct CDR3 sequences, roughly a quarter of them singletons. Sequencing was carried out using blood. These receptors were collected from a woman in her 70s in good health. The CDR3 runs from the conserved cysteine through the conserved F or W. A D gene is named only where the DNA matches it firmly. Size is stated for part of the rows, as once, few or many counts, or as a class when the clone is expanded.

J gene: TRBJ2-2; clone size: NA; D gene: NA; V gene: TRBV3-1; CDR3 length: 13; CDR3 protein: CASSFAGTGELFF; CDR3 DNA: TGTGCCAGCTCCTTTGCGGGCACCGGGGAGCTGTTTTTT
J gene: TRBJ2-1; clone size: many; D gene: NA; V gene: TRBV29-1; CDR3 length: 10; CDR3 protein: CSVSIDEQFF; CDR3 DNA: TGCAGCGTCAGTATCGATGAGCAGTTCTTC
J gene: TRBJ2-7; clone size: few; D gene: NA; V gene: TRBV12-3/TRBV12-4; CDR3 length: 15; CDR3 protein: CASSSLDRFDHEQYF; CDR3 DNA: TGTGCCAGCAGCTCCCTAGACAGGTTTGACCACGAGCAGTACTTC
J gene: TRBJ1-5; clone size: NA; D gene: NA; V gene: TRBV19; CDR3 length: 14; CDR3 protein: CASSLTGSGQPQHF; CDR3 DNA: TGTGCCAGTAGTTTAACAGGGTCGGGGCAGCCCCAGCATTTT
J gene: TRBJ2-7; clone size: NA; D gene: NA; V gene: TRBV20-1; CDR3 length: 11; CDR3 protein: CSAGTDFRQYF; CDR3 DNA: TGCAGTGCTGGGACGGACTTTCGGCAGTACTTC
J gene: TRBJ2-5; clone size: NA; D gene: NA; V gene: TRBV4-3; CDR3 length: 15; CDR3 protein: CASSQGVVHQETQYF; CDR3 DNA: TGCGCCAGCAGCCAAGGAGTAGTCCACCAAGAGACCCAGTACTTC
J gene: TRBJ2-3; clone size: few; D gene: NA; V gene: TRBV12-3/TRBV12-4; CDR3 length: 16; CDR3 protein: CASSFYRTIHTDTQYF; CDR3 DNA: TGTGCCAGCAGTTTTTACCGGACTATACACACAGATACGCAGTATTTT
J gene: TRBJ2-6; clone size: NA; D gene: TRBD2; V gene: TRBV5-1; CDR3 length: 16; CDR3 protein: CASIREGGSGANVLTF; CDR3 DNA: TGCGCCAGCATTCGGGAGGGAGGCTCTGGGGCCAACGTCCTGACTTTC
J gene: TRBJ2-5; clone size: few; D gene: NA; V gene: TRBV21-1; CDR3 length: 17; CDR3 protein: CASSKRPSSSEQETQYF; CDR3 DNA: TGTGCCAGCAGCAAAAGACCCTCCTCTAGCGAGCAAGAGACCCAGTACTTC
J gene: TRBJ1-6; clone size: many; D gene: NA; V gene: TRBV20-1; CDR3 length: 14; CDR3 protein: CSARGQGMDSPLHF; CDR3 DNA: TGCAGTGCTAGAGGGCAGGGGATGGATTCACCCCTCCACTTT
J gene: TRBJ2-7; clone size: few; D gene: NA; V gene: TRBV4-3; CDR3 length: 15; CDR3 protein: CASSQDRSRWYEQYF; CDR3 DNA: TGCGCCAGCAGCCAAGATCGGTCTAGGTGGTACGAGCAGTACTTC
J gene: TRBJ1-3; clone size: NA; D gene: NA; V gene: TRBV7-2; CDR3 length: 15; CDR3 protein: CASSRADSSGNTIYF; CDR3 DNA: TGTGCCAGCTCTAGGGCAGATTCCTCTGGAAACACCATATATTTT
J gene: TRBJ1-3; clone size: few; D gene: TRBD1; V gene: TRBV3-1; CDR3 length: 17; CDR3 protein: CASSQWGTGTSGNTIYF; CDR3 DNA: TGTGCCAGCAGCCAATGGGGGACAGGAACCTCTGGAAACACCATATATTTT
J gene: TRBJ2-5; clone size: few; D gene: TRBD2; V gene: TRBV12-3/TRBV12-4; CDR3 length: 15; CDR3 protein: CASSSGLAEQETQYF; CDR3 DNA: TGTGCCAGCAGTTCGGGACTAGCGGAACAAGAGACCCAGTACTTC
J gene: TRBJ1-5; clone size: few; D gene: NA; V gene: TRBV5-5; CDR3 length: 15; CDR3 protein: CASSLGAASNQPQHF; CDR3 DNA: TGTGCCAGCAGCTTGGGGGCCGCTAGCAATCAGCCCCAGCATTTT
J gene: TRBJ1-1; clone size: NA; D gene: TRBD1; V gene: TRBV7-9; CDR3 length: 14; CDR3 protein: CASTTGQGRTEAFF; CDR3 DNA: TGTGCCAGCACCACAGGACAGGGTAGGACTGAAGCTTTCTTT
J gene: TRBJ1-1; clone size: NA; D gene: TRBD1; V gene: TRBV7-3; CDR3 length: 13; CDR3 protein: CASSHTPGQVIIF; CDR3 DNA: TGTGCCAGCAGCCATACCCCGGGACAGGTTATAATCTTT
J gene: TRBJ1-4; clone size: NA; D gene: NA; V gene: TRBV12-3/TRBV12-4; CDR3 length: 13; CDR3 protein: CASRLGRIEKLFF; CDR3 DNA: TGTGCCAGCAGACTTGGACGGATCGAAAAACTGTTTTTT
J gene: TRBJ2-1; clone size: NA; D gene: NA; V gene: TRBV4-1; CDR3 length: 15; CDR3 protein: CASSQGPTPYNEQFF; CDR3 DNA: TGCGCCAGCAGCCAGGGACCTACACCCTACAATGAGCAGTTCTTC
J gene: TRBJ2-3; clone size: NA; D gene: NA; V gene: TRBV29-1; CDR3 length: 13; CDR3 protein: CSVDSFVTDTQYF; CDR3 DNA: TGCAGCGTTGATAGCTTTGTCACAGATACGCAGTATTTT
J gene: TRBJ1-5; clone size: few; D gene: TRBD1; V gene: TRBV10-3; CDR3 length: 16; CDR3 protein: CAISRTGGSGNQPQHF; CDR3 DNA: TGTGCCATCAGTAGAACAGGGGGCTCGGGCAATCAGCCCCAGCATTTT
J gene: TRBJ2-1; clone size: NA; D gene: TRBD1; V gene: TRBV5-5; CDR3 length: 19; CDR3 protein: CASSYYYSGTVSSYNEQFF; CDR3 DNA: TGTGCCAGCAGCTATTATTATTCAGGGACAGTCAGCTCCTACAATGAGCAGTTCTTC
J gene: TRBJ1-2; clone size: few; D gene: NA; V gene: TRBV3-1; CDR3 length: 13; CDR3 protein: CASSPYTESGYTF; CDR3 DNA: TGTGCCAGCAGCCCTTACACGGAATCAGGCTACACCTTC